This T cell receptor (beta chain) comes out of a study of vaccination and CD4 T cells after COVID-19. Looking at the study overall: Typically, post-vaccine samples were obtained a median approximately 67 days after dose two, within a range of 14 to 241. Stimulation used overlapping spike peptides from SARS-CoV-2, HCoV-NL63, HCoV-OC43 and HCoV-229E.

Sequencing of DNA taken from cultured CD4+ T cells relied on the Oncomine TCR Beta short-read assay. TCRdb re-called the PCR reads with MiXCR, one entry per CDR3 protein. Among tens of thousands of distinct CDR3 sequences listed, 35% were seen once. Time point of the sample: late sampling 161 to 241 days after vaccination in a few convalescent patients. The treatment denotes: roughly 10-day PBMC culture with coronavirus spike peptide pools or control peptides (ViraFEST assay). This clonotype has just a few counts. Its matching antigen is unknown. There are 15 residues in the CDR3. Germline-derived CDR1 and CDR2 are MNHNS and SASEGT. V lost 5 bases, J lost 0 bases, and 13 bases lay in between.

The specimen was CD4+ T cells from blood, cultured in vitro, collected about 7 months after SARS-CoV-2 vaccination. The sequence was collected from a human donor who had recovered from COVID-19. This chain uses TRBV6-1 with TRBJ2-5, with unresolved D. The CDR3 region has the DNA TGTGCCAGCAGTCCTCCCGGACGAGACCAAGAGACCCAGTACTTC. This sequence encodes CASSPPGRDQETQYF.